Reported below is one T cell receptor beta chain. The CDR3 sequence is 14 residues long. The V and J ends lost 3 bases and 2 bases respectively, with 10 bases between them. Germline CDR1 SGHDN, CDR2 FVKESK. Participants' reported clinical history set cohort assignment. The sample comes from a study of blood T cell repertoires in COVID-19. Study details: Samples of COVID-19 (acute and convalescent) were obtained from the United States, Italy and Spain.

TCRdb's table, derived via immunoSEQ multiplex PCR, lists solely in-frame clones and lacks some. The sample gives about 62,000 clones, just over 70% of which show up once; roughly 50% is in the top ten. The chain joins TRBV14 to TRBJ2-5; D gene unclear. The receptor was isolated from a woman in her sixties or seventies who had been exposed to COVID-19. The sample comprised PBMCs or T cells enriched from blood (not recorded which). CDR3: CASSQLAPQETQYF. The DNA of the CDR3 is TGTGCCAGCAGCCAGTTAGCCCCACAAGAGACCCAGTACTTC.